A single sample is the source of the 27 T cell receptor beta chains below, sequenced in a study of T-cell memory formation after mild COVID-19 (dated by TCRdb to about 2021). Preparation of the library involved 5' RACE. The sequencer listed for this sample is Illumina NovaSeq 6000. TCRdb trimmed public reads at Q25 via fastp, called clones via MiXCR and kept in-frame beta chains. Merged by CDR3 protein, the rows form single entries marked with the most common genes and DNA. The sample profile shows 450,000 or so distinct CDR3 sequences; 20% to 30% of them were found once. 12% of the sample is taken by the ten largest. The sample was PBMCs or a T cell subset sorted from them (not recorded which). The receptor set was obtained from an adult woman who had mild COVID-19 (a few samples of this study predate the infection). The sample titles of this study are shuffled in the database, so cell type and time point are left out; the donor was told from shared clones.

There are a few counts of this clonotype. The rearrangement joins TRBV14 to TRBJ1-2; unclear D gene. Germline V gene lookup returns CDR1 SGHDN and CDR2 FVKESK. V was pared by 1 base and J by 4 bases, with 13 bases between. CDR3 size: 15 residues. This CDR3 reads CASSQVAGPVYGYTF. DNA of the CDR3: TGTGCCAGCAGCCAAGTTGCAGGACCAGTCTATGGCTACACCTTC.

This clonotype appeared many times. The CDR3 is CSASPRLYTDTQYF. The CDR3 DNA sequence: TGCAGTGCTAGTCCCCGACTGTACACAGATACGCAGTATTTT. The rearrangement uses TRBV20-1 and TRBJ2-3; D unclear. V was cut by 3 bases and J by 2 bases, with 12 bases left in between. The CDR3 loop spans 14 amino acids. Germline V gene data show CDR1 as DFQATT and CDR2 as SNEGSKA (reference sequence).

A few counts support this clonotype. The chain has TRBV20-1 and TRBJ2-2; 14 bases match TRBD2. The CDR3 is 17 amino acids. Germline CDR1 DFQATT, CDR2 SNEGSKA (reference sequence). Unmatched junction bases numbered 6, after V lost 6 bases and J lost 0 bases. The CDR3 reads CSARLAGGTSNTGELFF. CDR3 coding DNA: TGCAGTGCGCGACTAGCGGGGGGGACGTCGAACACCGGGGAGCTGTTTTTT.

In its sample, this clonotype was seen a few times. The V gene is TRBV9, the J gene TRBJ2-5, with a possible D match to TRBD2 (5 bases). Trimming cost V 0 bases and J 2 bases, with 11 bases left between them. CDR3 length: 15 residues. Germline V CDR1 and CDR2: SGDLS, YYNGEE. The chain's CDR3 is CASSVGGPLQETQYF. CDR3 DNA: TGTGCCAGCAGCGTAGGCGGGCCCCTGCAAGAGACCCAGTACTTC.

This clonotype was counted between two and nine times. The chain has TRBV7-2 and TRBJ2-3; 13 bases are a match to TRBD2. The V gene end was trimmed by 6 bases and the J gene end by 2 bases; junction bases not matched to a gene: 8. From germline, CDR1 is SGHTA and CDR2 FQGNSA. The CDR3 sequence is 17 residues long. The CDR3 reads CASSSGLAGAPTDTQYF. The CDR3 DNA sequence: TGTGCCAGCAGTTCTGGACTAGCGGGGGCCCCCACAGATACGCAGTATTTT. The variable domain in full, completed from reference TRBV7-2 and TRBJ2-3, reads GAGVSQSPSNKVTEKGKDVELRCDPISGHTALYWYRQSLGQGLEFLIYFQGNSAPDKSGLPSDRFSAERTGGSVSTLTIQRTQQEDSAVYLCASSSGLAGAPTDTQYFGPGTRLTVL.

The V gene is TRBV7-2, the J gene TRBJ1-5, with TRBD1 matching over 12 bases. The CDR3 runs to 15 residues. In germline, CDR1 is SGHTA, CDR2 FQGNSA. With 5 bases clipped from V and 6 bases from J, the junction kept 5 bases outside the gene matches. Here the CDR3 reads CASSPGTGGIQPQHF. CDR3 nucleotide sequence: TGTGCCAGCAGCCCTGGGACAGGGGGCATTCAGCCCCAGCATTTT.

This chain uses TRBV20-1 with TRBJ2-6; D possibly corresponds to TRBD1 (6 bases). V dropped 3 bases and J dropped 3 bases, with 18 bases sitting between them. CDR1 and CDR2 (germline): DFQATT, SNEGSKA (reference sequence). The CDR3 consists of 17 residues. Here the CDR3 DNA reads TGCAGTGCTAGGAGAACAGGGACGTTCAGTGGGGCCAACGTCCTGACTTTC. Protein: CSARRTGTFSGANVLTF.

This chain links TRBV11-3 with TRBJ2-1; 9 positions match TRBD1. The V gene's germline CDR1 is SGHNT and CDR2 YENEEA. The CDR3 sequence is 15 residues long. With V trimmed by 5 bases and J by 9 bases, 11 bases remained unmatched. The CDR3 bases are TGTGCCAGCAGCCAGTTACAGGGGGCTGCAGGTGAGCAGTTCTTC. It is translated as CASSQLQGAAGEQFF.

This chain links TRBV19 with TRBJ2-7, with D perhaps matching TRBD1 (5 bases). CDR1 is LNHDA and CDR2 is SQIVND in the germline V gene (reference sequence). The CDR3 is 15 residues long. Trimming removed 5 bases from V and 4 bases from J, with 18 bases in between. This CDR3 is CASSPLGLDSYEQYF. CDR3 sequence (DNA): TGTGCCAGTAGTCCGCTCGGCCTAGACAGTTACGAGCAGTACTTC.

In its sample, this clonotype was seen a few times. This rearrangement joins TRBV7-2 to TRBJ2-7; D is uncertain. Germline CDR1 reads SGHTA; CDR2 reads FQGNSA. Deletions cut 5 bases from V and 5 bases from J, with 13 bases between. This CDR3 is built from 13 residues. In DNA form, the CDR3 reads TGTGCCAGCAGCCTTATTAGCAGACACGAGCAGTACTTC. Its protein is CASSLISRHEQYF.

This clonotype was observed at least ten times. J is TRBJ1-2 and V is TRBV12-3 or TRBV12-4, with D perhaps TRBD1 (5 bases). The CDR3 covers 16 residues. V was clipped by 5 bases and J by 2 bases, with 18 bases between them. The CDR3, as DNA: TGTGCCAGCAGTCGTTTTGACAGCATGAGAAACTATGGCTACACCTTC. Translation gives CASSRFDSMRNYGYTF.

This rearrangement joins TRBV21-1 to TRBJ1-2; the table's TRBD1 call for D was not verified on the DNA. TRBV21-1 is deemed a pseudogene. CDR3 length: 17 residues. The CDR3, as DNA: TGTGCCAGCAGCAAAGCGTGTTGGCAGGGGAGTAACGATGGCTACACCTTC. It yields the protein CASSKACWQGSNDGYTF.

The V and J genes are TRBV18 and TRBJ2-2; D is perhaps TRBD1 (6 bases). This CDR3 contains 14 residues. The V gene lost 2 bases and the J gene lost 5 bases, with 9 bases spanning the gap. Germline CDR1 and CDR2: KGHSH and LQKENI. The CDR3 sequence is CASSPLQGTGELFF. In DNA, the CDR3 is TGTGCCAGCTCACCATTGCAGGGGACCGGGGAGCTGTTTTTT.

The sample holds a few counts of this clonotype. CDR3 nucleotides: TGCAGTGCTACCCTCGCCGGGCAGGGACCTAGCTCCTACGAGCAGTACTTC. Its protein is CSATLAGQGPSSYEQYF. The V and J genes are TRBV20-1 and TRBJ2-7; D possibly uses TRBD1 or TRBD2 (5 bases each). Per germline, CDR1 DFQATT and CDR2 SNEGSKA (reference sequence). The CDR3 has 17 amino acids. V gave up 4 bases and J gave up 0 bases, with 22 bases separating them.

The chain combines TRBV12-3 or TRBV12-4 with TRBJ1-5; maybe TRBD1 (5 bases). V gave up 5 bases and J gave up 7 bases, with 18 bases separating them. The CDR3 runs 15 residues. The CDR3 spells CASSDYSIQGQPQHF. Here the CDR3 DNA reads TGTGCCAGCAGTGACTACTCCATTCAGGGCCAGCCCCAGCATTTT.

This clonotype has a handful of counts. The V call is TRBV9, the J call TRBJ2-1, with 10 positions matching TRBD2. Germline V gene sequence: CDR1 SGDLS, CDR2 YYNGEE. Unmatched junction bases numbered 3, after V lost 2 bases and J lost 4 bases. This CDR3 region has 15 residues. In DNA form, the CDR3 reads TGTGCCAGCAGCGTTAGCGGGGGGCGTTACAATGAGCAGTTCTTC. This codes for CASSVSGGRYNEQFF. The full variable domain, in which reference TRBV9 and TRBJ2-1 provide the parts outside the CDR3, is DSGVTQTPKHLITATGQRVTLRCSPRSGDLSVYWYQQSLDQGLQFLIQYYNGEERAKGNILERFSAQQFPDLHSELNLSSLELGDSALYFCASSVSGGRYNEQFFGPGTRLTVL.

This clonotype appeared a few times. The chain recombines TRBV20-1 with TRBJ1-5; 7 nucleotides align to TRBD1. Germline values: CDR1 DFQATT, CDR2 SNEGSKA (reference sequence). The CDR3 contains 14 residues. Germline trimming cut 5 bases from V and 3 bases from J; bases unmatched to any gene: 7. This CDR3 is CSAGRTGFNQPQHF. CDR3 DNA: TGCAGTGCTGGCAGGACAGGCTTCAATCAGCCCCAGCATTTT.

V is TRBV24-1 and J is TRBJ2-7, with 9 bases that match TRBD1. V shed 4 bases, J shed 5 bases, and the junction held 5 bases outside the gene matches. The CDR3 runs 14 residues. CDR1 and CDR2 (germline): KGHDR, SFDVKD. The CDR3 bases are TGTGCCACCAGTGAGGGACAGGGCCGGGACGAGCAGTACTTC. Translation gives CATSEGQGRDEQYF.

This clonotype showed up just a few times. The CDR3 DNA reads as TGTGCCAGCAGGAATACCTGGGAGCAGTACTTC. Its protein is CASRNTWEQYF. The V call is TRBV2, the J call TRBJ2-7; D not certain. V was clipped by 6 bases and J by 7 bases, with 10 bases between them. This CDR3 has 11 residues. Germline V gene lookup returns CDR1 SNHLY and CDR2 FYNNEI.

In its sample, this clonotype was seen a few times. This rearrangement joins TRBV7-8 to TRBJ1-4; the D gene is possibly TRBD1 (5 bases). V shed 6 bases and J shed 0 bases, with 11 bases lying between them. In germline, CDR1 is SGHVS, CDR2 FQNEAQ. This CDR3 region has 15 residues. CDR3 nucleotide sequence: TGTGCCAGCAGACCGAGACAGTCAACTAATGAAAAACTGTTTTTT. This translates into CASRPRQSTNEKLFF.

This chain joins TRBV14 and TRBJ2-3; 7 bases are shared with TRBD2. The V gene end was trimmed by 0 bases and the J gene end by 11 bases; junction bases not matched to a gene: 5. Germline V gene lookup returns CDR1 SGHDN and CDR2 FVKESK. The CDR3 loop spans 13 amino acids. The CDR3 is CASSQDSGGLQYF. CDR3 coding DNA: TGTGCCAGCAGCCAAGATTCGGGGGGTTTGCAGTATTTT.

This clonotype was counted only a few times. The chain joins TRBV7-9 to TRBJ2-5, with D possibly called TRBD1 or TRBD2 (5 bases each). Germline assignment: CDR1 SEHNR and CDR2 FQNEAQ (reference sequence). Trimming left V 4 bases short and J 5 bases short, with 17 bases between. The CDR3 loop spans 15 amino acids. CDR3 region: CASSYGDPSGETQYF. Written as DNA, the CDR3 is TGTGCCAGCAGCTACGGGGACCCGTCCGGTGAGACCCAGTACTTC.

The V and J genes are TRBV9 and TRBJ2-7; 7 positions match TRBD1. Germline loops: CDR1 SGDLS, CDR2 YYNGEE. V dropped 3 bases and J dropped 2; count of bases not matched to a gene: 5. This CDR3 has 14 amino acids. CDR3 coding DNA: TGTGCCAGCAGCGCCGGGGACAGTCCCTACGAGCAGTACTTC. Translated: CASSAGDSPYEQYF. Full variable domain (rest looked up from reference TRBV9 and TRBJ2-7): DSGVTQTPKHLITATGQRVTLRCSPRSGDLSVYWYQQSLDQGLQFLIQYYNGEERAKGNILERFSAQQFPDLHSELNLSSLELGDSALYFCASSAGDSPYEQYFGPGTRLTVT.

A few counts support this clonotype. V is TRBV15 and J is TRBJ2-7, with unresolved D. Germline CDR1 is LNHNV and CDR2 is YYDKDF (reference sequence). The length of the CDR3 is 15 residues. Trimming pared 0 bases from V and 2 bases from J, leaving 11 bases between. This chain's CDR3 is CATSRDSFSTYEQYF. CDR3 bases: TGTGCCACCAGCAGAGATAGCTTTTCTACCTACGAGCAGTACTTC.

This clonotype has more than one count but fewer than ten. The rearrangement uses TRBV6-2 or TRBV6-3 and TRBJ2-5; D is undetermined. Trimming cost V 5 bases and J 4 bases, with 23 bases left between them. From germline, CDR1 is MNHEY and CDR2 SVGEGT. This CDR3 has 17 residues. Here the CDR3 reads CASSPGNLGHALETQYF. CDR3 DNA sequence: TGTGCCAGCAGTCCGGGTAACCTCGGTCACGCACTAGAGACCCAGTACTTC.

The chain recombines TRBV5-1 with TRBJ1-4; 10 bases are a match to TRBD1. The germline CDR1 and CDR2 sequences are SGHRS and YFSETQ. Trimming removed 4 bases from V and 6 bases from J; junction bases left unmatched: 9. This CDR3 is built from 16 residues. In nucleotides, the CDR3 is TGCGCCAGCAGCATCGGGACAGGGGCGTCCTATGAAAAACTGTTTTTT. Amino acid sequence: CASSIGTGASYEKLFF.

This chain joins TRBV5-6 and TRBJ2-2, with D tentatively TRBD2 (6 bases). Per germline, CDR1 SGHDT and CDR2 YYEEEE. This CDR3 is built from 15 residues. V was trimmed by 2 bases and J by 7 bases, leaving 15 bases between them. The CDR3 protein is CASSFDLALYGELFF. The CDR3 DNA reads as TGTGCCAGCAGCTTCGATCTAGCGTTGTACGGGGAGCTGTTTTTT.